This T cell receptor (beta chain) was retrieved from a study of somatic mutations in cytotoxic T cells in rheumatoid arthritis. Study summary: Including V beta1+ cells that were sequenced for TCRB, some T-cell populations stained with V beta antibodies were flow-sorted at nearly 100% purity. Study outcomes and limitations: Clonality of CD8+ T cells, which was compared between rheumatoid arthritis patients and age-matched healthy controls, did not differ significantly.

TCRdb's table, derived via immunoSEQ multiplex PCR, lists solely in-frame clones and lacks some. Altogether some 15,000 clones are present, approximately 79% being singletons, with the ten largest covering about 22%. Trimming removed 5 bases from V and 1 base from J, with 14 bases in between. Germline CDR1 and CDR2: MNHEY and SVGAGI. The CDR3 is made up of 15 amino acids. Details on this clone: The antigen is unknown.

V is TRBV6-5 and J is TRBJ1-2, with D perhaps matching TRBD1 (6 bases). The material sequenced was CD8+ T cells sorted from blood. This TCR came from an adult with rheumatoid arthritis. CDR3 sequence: CASSGGGLLNYGYTF. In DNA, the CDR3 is TGTGCCAGCAGTGGAGGGGGGCTCCTTAACTATGGCTACACCTTC.